A selection of T cell receptor beta chains follows, all from one sample in a study of blood T cell repertoires in COVID-19. Profiling relied on immunoSEQ multiplex PCR, and the TCRdb table lists in-frame clones only, not all of them. Of about 210,000 clones detected, around 80% appear once; the ten largest clones hold about 4.3%. The sample consisted of PBMCs or T cells enriched from blood (not recorded which). The receptor source for this set is a man aged 30 to 45 with acute COVID-19. CDR3s include the opening cysteine and the closing phenylalanine or tryptophan. A D gene is named only where the DNA matches it firmly. The size field is filled for only some rows; it gives once, few, many or a size class.

cdr3_aa	cdr3_nt	j_call	clone_size	d_call	v_call
CASRSDRGSEAFF	TGTGCCAGCAGATCTGACAGGGGATCTGAAGCTTTCTTT	TRBJ1-1	few	TRBD1	TRBV28
CASSSSGGSPSYEQYF	TGTGCCAGCAGTTCTAGCGGGGGCTCTCCAAGCTACGAGCAGTACTTC	TRBJ2-7	.	TRBD2	TRBV28
CASRDEGRGLGKLFF	TGTGCCAGTAGGGACGAGGGAAGGGGACTGGGAAAACTGTTTTTT	TRBJ1-4	.	.	TRBV19
CASSVRYFTEAFF	TGTGCCAGCAGCGTCAGGTATTTCACTGAAGCTTTCTTT	TRBJ1-1	.	.	TRBV9
CASSYRVGTNTGELFF	TGTGCCAGCAGTTATCGGGTTGGCACGAACACCGGGGAGCTGTTTTTT	TRBJ2-2	few	.	TRBV6-5
CASSLIRDRSSEAFF	TGTGCCAGCAGTTTAATACGGGACAGGTCATCTGAAGCTTTCTTT	TRBJ1-1	.	TRBD1	TRBV27
CASSIGQVAVMNTEAFF	TGTGCCAGTAGTATAGGTCAGGTTGCAGTCATGAACACTGAAGCTTTCTTT	TRBJ1-1	.	.	TRBV19
CASSFEGRGGDEQYF	TGTGCCAGCAGCTTCGAGGGGCGGGGGGGGGACGAGCAGTACTTC	TRBJ2-7	.	TRBD2	TRBV7-2
CASSDLRGQETQYF	TGTGCCAGCAGTGATTTGAGGGGGCAAGAGACCCAGTACTTC	TRBJ2-5	.	.	TRBV27
CASSDGTGVYEQYF	TGTGCCAGCAGCGACGGGACAGGGGTCTACGAGCAGTACTTC	TRBJ2-7	.	TRBD1	TRBV5-4
CAWMDRGGTEAFF	TGTGCCTGGATGGACAGGGGCGGCACTGAAGCTTTCTTT	TRBJ1-1	.	TRBD1	TRBV30
CASSAGLAGGLEQYF	TGTGCCAGCAGTGCCGGACTAGCGGGGGGGCTCGAGCAGTACTTC	TRBJ2-7	.	TRBD2	TRBV13
CASSGPGQGAINQPQHF	TGTGCCAGCAGTGGACCGGGACAGGGGGCTATCAATCAGCCCCAGCATTTT	TRBJ1-5	once	TRBD1	TRBV2
CASSFTNQPGLASEEQFF	TGTGCCAGCAGCTTCACAAATCAACCGGGACTAGCGAGTGAAGAGCAGTTCTTC	TRBJ2-1	.	TRBD2	TRBV9
CASSLPYTGELFF	TGTGCCAGCAGCCTACCATACACCGGGGAGCTGTTTTTT	TRBJ2-2	once	.	TRBV6-5
CASSVGSYNEQFF	TGTGCCAGCAGCGTCGGCTCCTACAATGAGCAGTTCTTC	TRBJ2-1	few	.	TRBV9
CASSLDSSYNSPLHF	TGTGCCAGCAGTCTTGACAGCTCCTATAATTCACCCCTCCACTTT	TRBJ1-6	.	.	TRBV13
CASIGRVYGYTF	TGCGCCAGCATAGGTCGGGTCTATGGCTACACCTTC	TRBJ1-2	.	.	TRBV10-1
CASSLGTGLGTEAFF	TGTGCCAGCAGCCTCGGGACAGGCCTTGGCACTGAAGCTTTCTTT	TRBJ1-1	.	TRBD1	TRBV9
CAWSGGRGYDQPQHF	TGTGCCTGGAGTGGTGGGAGGGGTTACGATCAGCCCCAGCATTTT	TRBJ1-5	.	.	TRBV30
CASSAARGGWYGYTF	TGTGCCAGCAGCGCTGCGCGGGGGGGCTGGTATGGCTACACCTTC	TRBJ1-2	.	.	TRBV7-2
CASSKFGQAKTEAFF	TGTGCCAGTAGTAAGTTCGGACAGGCTAAAACTGAAGCTTTCTTT	TRBJ1-1	.	TRBD1	TRBV19
CASSRRGSSPLHF	TGTGCCAGCAGTCGCAGGGGGAGTTCACCCCTCCACTTT	TRBJ1-6	.	TRBD1	TRBV6-5
CASSRSTSGGRYNEQFF	TGCGCCAGCAGCCGTTCAACTAGCGGGGGGCGCTACAATGAGCAGTTCTTC	TRBJ2-1	once	TRBD2	TRBV5-1
CASSPVGAPDTQYF	TGTGCCAGCAGCCCGGTTGGGGCCCCAGATACGCAGTATTTT	TRBJ2-3	.	.	TRBV7-3
CASSLGNGGPIQF	TGTGCCAGCAGCTTAGGCAACGGGGGGCCTATCCAATTC	TRBJ2-7	.	.	TRBV13
CASSPGQGDTEAFF	TGTGCCAGCAGCCCTGGACAGGGGGACACTGAAGCTTTCTTT	TRBJ1-1	few	TRBD1	TRBV7-9
CASSLTSSTDTQYF	TGTGCCAGCAGCTTGACTAGCAGCACAGATACGCAGTATTTT	TRBJ2-3	.	TRBD2	TRBV7-3
CSASVSVGETQYF	TGCAGTGCTAGTGTGAGCGTCGGAGAGACCCAGTACTTC	TRBJ2-5	.	.	TRBV20-1
CASRLMAGRTTEAFF	TGTGCCAGCAGACTAATGGCGGGTCGGACGACTGAAGCTTTCTTT	TRBJ1-1	.	.	TRBV7-9
CASSVTGGGEQYF	TGTGCCAGCTCCGTAACCGGGGGAGGGGAGCAGTACTTC	TRBJ2-7	.	TRBD2	TRBV12-3/TRBV12-4
CASSMVGRGVSGNTIYF	TGTGCCAGTAGTATGGTCGGCAGGGGCGTCTCTGGAAACACCATATATTTT	TRBJ1-3	.	.	TRBV19
CASSPKRSNEQFF	TGTGCCAGCTCACCAAAGCGAAGCAATGAGCAGTTCTTC	TRBJ2-1	once	.	TRBV18